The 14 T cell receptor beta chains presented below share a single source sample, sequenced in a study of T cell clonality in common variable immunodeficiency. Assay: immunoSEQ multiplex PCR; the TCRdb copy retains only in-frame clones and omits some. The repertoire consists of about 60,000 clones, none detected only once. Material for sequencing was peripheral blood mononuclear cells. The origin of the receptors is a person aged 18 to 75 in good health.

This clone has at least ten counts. The CDR3 loop reads CASSKIGGGTDTQYF. The sequenced part of the CDR3 DNA is TGTGCCAGCAGTAAGATAGGAGGGGGCACAGATACG. The chain has TRBV27 and TRBJ2-3, with D tentatively TRBD2 (6 bases). The observed sequence ends 3 residues before the CDR3 terminus, with the missing tail filled in from the germline J gene. Per the germline V gene, CDR1 is MNHEY and CDR2 is SMNVEV (reference sequence). This CDR3 spans 15 amino acids. Trimming left V 5 bases short and J 1 base short, with 13 bases between.

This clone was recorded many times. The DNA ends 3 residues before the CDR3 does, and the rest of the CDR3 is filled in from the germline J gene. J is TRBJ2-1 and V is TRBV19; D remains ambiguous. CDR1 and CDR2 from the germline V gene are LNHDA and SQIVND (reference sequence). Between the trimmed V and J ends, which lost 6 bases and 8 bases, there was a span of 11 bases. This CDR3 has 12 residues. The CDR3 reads CASSPTGYEQFF. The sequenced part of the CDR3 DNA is TGTGCCAGTAGCCCAACCGGGTATGAG.

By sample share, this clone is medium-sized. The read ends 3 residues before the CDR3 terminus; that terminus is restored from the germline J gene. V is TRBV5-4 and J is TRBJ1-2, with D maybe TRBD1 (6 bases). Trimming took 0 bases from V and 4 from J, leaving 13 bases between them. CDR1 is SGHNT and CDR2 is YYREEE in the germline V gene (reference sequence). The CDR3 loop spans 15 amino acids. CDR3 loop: CASSLAGDTGYGYTF. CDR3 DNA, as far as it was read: TGTGCCAGCAGCTTGGCCGGGGACACGGGCTATGGC.

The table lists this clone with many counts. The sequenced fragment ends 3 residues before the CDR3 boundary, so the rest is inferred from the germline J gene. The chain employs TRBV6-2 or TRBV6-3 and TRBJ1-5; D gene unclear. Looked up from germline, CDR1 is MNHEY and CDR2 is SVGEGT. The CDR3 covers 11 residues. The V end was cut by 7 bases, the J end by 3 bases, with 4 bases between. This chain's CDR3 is CASTLNQPQHF. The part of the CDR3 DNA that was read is TGTGCCAGCACCCTCAATCAGCCC.

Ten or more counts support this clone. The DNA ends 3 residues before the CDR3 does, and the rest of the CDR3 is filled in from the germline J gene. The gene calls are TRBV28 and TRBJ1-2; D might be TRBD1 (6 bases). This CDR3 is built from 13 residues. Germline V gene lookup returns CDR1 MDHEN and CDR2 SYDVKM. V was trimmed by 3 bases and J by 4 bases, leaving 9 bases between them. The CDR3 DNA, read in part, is TGTGCCAGCAGTTTCAGGGGTATCTATGGC. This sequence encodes CASSFRGIYG. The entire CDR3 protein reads CASSFRGIYGYTF.

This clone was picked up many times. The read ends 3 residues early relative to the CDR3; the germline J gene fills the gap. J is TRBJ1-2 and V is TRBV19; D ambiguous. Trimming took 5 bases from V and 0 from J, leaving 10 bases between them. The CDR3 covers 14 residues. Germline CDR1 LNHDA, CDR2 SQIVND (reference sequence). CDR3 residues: CASSLTDSNYGYTF. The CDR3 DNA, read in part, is TGTGCCAGTAGTCTCACGGACTCTAACTATGGC.

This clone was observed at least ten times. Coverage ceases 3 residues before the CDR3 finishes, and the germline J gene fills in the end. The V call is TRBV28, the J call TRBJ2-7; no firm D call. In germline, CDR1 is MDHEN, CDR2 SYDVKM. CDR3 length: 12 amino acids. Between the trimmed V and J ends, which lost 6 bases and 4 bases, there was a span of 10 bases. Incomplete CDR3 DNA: TGTGCCAGCAGACTCGGCGGATACGAG. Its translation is CASRLGGYE. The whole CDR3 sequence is CASRLGGYEQYF.

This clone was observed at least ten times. This CDR3 reads CATSDLRTDRETGELFF. CDR3 bases read: TGTGCCACCAGTGATTTGCGAACCGACAGGGAGACCGGGGAG. The chain combines TRBV24-1 with TRBJ2-2; 7 bases are a match to TRBD1. Read data end 3 residues before the CDR3 end; the end is taken from the germline J gene. This CDR3 spans 17 amino acids. Germline V CDR1 and CDR2: KGHDR, SFDVKD. The J segment lost 5 bases and the V segment lost 0 bases, leaving 8 bases of the junction unmatched.

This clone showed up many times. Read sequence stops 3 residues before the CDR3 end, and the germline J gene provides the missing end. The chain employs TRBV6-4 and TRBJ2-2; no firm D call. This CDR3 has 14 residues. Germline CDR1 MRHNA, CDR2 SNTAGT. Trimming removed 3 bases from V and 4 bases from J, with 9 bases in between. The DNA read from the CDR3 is TGTGCCAGCAGTGAAGGGTATACCACCGGGGAG. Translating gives CASSEGYTTGE. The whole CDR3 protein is CASSEGYTTGELFF.

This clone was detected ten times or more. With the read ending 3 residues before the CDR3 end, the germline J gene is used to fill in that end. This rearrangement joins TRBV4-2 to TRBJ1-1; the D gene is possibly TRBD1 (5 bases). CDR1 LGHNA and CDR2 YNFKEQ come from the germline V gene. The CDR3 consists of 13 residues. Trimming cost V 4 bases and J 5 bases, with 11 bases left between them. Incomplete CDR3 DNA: TGTGCCAGCAGCCCCGCGGGGGGAACTGAA. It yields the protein CASSPAGGTE. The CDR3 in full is CASSPAGGTEAFF.

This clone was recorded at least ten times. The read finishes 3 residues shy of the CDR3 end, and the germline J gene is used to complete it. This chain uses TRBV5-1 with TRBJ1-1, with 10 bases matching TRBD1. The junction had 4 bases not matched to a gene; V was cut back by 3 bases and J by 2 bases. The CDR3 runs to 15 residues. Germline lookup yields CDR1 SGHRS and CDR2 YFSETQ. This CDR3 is CASSSWDRGNTEAFF. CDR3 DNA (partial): TGCGCCAGCAGCTCCTGGGACAGGGGAAACACTGAA.

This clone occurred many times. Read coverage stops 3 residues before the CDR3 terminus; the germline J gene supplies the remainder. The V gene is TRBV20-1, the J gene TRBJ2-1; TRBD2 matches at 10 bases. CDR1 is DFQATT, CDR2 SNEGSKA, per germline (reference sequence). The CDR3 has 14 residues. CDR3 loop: CTTVLAGVYNEQFF. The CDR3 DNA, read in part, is TGCACTACGGTTCTAGCGGGAGTATACAATGAG.

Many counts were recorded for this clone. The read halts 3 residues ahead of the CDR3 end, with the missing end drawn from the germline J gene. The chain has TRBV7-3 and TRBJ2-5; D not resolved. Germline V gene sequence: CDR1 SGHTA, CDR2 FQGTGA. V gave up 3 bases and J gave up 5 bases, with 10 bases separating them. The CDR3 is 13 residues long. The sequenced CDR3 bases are TGTGCCAGCAGCTTCGGAGTCAGGGAGACC. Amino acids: CASSFGVRET. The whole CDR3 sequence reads CASSFGVRETQYF.

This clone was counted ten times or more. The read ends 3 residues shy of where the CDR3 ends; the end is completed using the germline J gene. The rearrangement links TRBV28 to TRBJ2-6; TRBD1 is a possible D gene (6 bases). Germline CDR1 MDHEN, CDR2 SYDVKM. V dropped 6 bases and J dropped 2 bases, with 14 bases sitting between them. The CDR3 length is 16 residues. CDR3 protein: CASSWAPGAGANVLTF. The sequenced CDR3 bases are TGTGCCAGCAGCTGGGCCCCAGGGGCTGGGGCCAACGTC.